This T cell receptor beta chain originates from a study of blood T cell repertoires in COVID-19. As for the study in general: Samples came from the United States, Italy and Spain, spanning acute and convalescent COVID-19.

V was shortened by 0 bases and J by 2 bases, with 12 bases between the two germline ends. The V gene's germline CDR1 is SGHRS and CDR2 YFSETQ. CDR3 length: 15 amino acids. Original data processing: From reference gene primer amplification, estimates of nucleated cell counts were derived. Only in-frame clones appear in the TCRdb table, and some are missing; sequencing was by immunoSEQ multiplex PCR. The V and J calls and clone size are taken from that table; D and trimming were inferred from the DNA. The data show under 200,000 clones, roughly nine tenths seen once. Material for sequencing was peripheral blood. The receptor's source is a man between 60 and 75 years old with active or convalescent COVID-19. This sequence joins TRBV5-1 and TRBJ2-7, with a possible D match to TRBD1 (6 bases). CDR3 region: CASSLAGTITYEQYF. CDR3 nucleotides: TGCGCCAGCAGCTTGGCTGGGACAATTACCTACGAGCAGTACTTC.